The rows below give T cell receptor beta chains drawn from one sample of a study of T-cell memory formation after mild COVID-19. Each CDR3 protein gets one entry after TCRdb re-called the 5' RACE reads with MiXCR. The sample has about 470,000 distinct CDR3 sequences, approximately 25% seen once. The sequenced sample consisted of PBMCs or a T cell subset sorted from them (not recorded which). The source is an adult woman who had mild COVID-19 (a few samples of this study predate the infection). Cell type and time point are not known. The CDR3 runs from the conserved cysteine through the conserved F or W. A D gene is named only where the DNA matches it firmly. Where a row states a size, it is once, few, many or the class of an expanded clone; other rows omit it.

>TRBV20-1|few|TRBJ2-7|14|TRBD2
CSARARGGGYEQYF
TGCAGTGCTAGAGCACGCGGGGGTGGGTACGAGCAGTACTTC
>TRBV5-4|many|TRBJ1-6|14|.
CASSHILAGEALHF
TGTGCCAGCAGCCACATCCTGGCCGGGGAGGCCCTCCACTTT
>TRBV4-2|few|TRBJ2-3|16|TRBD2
CASSQDRAGARDTQYF
TGTGCCAGCAGCCAAGACAGGGCGGGAGCTCGAGATACGCAGTATTTT
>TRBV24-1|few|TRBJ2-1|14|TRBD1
CATSAPVRGQGTFF
TGTGCCACCAGTGCCCCAGTCCGTGGACAGGGAACGTTCTTC
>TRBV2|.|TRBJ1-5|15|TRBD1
CASRGTGASNQPQHF
TGTGCCAGCCGAGGGACAGGGGCTAGCAATCAGCCCCAGCATTTT
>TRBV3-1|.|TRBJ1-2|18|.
CASSEKIVRGMGHYGYTF
TGTGCCAGCAGCGAAAAGATTGTCCGGGGAATGGGCCACTATGGCTACACCTTC
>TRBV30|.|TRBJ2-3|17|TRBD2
CAWTPGKISGAADTQYF
TGTGCCTGGACCCCTGGCAAAATTAGCGGGGCCGCAGATACGCAGTATTTT
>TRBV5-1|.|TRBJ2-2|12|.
CASARATGELFF
TGCGCCAGCGCCAGGGCAACCGGGGAGCTGTTTTTT
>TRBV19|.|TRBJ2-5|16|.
CASSTVQGTLQETQYF
TGTGCCAGTAGTACCGTACAGGGAACCCTCCAAGAGACCCAGTACTTC
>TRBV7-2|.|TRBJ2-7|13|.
CASSFPESYEQYF
TGTGCCAGCAGCTTCCCAGAGAGCTACGAGCAGTACTTC